These 11 T cell receptor beta chains came from one sample sequenced in a study of control samples from healthy donors and cancer patients. Clones were sequenced by immunoSEQ multiplex PCR, and TCRdb holds only the in-frame ones, with some missing. The profile shows 98,000 or so clones, approximately 80% of them singletons. Sequences were obtained from blood. These receptors were obtained from a woman younger than 45 in good health.

J is TRBJ1-1 and V is TRBV30; D might be TRBD1 (5 bases). The CDR3 is 16 amino acids. Germline assignment: CDR1 GTSNPN and CDR2 SVGIG (reference sequence). V dropped 0 bases and J dropped 5 bases, with 19 bases sitting between them. Here the CDR3 reads CAWSVPLGRGRTEAFF. Here the CDR3 DNA reads TGTGCCTGGAGTGTCCCCCTCGGGCGGGGGAGGACTGAAGCTTTCTTT.

The chain uses TRBV19 and TRBJ1-1; 11 nucleotides line up with TRBD1. This CDR3 region has 15 residues. Germline CDR1 LNHDA, CDR2 SQIVND (reference sequence). V trimming: 3 bases; J trimming: 7 bases; junction bases outside the gene matches: 7. The CDR3 nucleotides are TGTGCCAGTAGTATCACCGGGACAGGGGGACTTGAAGCTTTCTTT. Translated: CASSITGTGGLEAFF.

This chain connects TRBV11-3 to TRBJ2-2, with D unresolved. CDR3 length: 12 amino acids. Germline values: CDR1 SGHNT, CDR2 YENEEA. Trimming removed 5 bases from V and 2 bases from J, with 3 bases in between. CDR3 DNA: TGTGCCAGCAGCGTAAACACCGGGGAGCTGTTTTTT. Encoded protein: CASSVNTGELFF.

This clone was seen a single time. The chain uses TRBV4-1 and TRBJ2-7; D remains unclear. CDR3 length: 13 residues. The germline V and J ends were trimmed by 0 bases and 4 bases, with 7 bases remaining between them. Germline-derived CDR1 and CDR2 are MGHRA and YSYEKL. The DNA for the CDR3 is TGCGCCAGCAGCCAAGATCGAGCATACGAGCAGTACTTC. Protein sequence: CASSQDRAYEQYF.

The chain couples TRBV24-1 to TRBJ2-7; 11 nucleotides match TRBD1. The CDR3 loop spans 14 amino acids. Germline trimming cut 5 bases from V and 3 bases from J; bases unmatched to any gene: 2. Germline-derived CDR1 and CDR2 are KGHDR and SFDVKD. CDR3 amino acids: CATSVGTGGYEQYF. CDR3 coding DNA: TGTGCCACCAGTGTAGGGACAGGGGGCTACGAGCAGTACTTC.

The V gene is TRBV2, the J gene TRBJ2-7; D is unresolved. Trimming took off 7 bases at V and 3 bases at J, with 10 bases between the two ends. The CDR3 is 12 amino acids. The germline V gene encodes CDR1 SNHLY and CDR2 FYNNEI. Written as DNA, the CDR3 is TGTGCCAGCACAGGAAGTGTCTACGAGCAGTACTTC. Residues: CASTGSVYEQYF.

The chain recombines TRBV5-1 with TRBJ2-3, with D uncertain. With 0 bases removed from V and 4 bases from J, the gap between germline ends came to 9 bases. The germline V gene encodes CDR1 SGHRS and CDR2 YFSETQ. CDR3 length: 14 residues. The CDR3 sequence is CASSLALPSDTQYF. CDR3 bases: TGCGCCAGCAGCTTGGCACTCCCGTCAGATACGCAGTATTTT.

The chain employs TRBV6-6 and TRBJ1-5; D may be TRBD1 (6 bases). The CDR3 has 14 amino acids. Between the trimmed V and J ends, which lost 5 bases and 3 bases, there was a span of 11 bases. The V gene's germline CDR1 is MNHNY and CDR2 SVGAGI (reference sequence). The DNA of the CDR3 is TGTGCCAGCAGTAACAGGGTGAACAATCAGCCCCAGCATTTT. This translates into CASSNRVNNQPQHF.

The chain carries TRBV19 and TRBJ2-7; D possibly corresponds to TRBD1 (6 bases). Trimming pared 4 bases from V and 7 bases from J, leaving 14 bases between. The CDR3 sequence is 13 residues long. Germline V CDR1 and CDR2: LNHDA, SQIVND (reference sequence). The chain's CDR3 is CASSTQTGGEQYF. In DNA form, the CDR3 reads TGTGCCAGTAGTACCCAGACAGGTGGGGAGCAGTACTTC.

The chain couples TRBV5-1 to TRBJ1-2; TRBD1 is a possible D gene (6 bases). CDR3 length equals 15 residues. Germline CDR1 reads SGHRS; CDR2 reads YFSETQ. V was shortened by 6 bases and J by 2 bases, with 17 bases between the two germline ends. CDR3 sequence: CASTQGGAENYGYTF. The CDR3 DNA reads TGCGCCAGCACCCAAGGGGGGGCCGAGAACTATGGCTACACCTTC.

With respect to this clone: The sample holds other DNA sequences that translate to the same CDR3. The chain couples TRBV12-3 or TRBV12-4 to TRBJ1-1, with unresolved D. The CDR3 covers 13 residues. With 2 bases removed from V and 0 bases from J, the gap between germline ends came to 4 bases. CDR3 residues: CASSLKMNTEAFF. CDR3 nucleotide sequence: TGTGCCAGCAGTTTAAAGATGAACACTGAAGCTTTCTTT.